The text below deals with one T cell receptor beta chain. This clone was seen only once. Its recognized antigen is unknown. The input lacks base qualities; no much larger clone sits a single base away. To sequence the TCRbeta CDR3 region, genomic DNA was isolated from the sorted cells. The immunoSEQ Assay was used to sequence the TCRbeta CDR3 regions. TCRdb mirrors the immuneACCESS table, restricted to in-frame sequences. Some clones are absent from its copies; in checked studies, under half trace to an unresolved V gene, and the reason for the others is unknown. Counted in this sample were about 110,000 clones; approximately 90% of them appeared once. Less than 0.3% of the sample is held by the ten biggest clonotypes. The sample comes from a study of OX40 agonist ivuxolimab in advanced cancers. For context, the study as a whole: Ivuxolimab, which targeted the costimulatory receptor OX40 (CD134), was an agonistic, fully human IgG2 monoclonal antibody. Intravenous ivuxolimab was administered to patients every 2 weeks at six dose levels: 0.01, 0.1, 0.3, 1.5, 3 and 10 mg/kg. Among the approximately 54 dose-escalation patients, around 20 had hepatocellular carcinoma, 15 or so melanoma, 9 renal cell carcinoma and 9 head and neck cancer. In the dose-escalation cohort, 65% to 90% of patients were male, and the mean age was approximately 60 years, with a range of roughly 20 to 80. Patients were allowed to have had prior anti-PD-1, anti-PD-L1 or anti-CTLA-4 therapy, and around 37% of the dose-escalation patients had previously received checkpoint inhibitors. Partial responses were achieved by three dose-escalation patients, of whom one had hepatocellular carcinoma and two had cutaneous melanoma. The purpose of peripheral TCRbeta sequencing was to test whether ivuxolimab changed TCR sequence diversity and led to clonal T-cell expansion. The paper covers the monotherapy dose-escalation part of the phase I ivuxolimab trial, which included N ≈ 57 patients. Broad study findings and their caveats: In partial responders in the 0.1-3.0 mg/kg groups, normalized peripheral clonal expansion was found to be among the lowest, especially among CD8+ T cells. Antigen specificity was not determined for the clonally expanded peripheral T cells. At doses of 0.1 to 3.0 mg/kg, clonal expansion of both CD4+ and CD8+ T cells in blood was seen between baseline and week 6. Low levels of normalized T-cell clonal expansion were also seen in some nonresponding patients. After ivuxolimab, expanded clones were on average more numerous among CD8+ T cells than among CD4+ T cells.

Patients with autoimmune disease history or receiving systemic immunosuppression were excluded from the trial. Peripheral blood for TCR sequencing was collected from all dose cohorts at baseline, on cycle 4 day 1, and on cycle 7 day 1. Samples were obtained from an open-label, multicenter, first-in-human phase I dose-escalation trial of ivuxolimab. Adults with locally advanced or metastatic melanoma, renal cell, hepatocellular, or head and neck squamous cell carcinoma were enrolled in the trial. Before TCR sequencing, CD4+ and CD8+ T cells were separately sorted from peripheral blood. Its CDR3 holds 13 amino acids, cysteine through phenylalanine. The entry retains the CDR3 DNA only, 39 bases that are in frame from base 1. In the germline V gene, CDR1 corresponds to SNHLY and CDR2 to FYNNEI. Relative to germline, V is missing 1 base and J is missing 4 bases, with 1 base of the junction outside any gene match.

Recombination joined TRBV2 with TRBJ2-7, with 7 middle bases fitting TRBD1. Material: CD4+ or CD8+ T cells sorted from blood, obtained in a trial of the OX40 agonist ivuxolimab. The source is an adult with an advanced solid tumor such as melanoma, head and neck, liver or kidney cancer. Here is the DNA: TGTGCCAGCAGTGAAGAACAGGGGTACGAGCAGTACTTC. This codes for CASSEEQGYEQYF.